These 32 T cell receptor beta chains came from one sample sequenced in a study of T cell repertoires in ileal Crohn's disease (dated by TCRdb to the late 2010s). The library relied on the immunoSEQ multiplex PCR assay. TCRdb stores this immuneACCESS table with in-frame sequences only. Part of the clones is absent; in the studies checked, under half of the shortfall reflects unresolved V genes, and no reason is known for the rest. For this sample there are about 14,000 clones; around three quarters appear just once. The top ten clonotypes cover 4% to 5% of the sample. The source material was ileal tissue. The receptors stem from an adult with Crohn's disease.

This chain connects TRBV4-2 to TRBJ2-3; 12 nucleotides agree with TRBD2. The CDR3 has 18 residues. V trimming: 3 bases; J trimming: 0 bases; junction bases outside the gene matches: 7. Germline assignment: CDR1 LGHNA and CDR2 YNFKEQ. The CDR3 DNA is TGTGCCAGCAGCCAGCTACTAGCGGGGGGACCTAGCACAGATACGCAGTATTTT. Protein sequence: CASSQLLAGGPSTDTQYF.

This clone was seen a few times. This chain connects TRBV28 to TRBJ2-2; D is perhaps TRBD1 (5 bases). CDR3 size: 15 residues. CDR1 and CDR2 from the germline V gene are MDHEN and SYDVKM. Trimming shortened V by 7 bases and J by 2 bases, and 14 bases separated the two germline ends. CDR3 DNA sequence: TGTGCCAGCACTTCAGGGAATTCAAACACCGGGGAGCTGTTTTTT. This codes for CASTSGNSNTGELFF. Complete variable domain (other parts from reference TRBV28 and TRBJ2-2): DVKVTQSSRYLVKRTGEKVFLECVQDMDHENMFWYRQDPGLGLRLIYFSYDVKMKEKGDIPEGYSVSREKKERFSLILESASTNQTSMYLCASTSGNSNTGELFFGEGSRLTVL.

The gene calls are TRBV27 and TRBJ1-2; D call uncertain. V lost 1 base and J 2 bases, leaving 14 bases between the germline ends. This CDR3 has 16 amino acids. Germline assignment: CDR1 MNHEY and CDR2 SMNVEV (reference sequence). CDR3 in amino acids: CASSLFPPTENYGYTF. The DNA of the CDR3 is TGTGCCAGCAGTTTATTCCCTCCCACAGAAAACTATGGCTACACCTTC.

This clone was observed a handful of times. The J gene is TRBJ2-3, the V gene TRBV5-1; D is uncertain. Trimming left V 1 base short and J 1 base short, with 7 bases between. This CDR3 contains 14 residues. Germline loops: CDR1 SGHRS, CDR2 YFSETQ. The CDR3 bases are TGCGCCAGCAGCTTGTTCCAGGGCACAGATACGCAGTATTTT. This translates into CASSLFQGTDTQYF.

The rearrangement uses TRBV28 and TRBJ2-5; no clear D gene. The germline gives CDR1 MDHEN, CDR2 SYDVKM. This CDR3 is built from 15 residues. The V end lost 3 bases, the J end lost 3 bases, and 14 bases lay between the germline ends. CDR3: CASSFSVQLKETQYF. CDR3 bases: TGTGCCAGCAGTTTTTCGGTACAGCTAAAAGAGACCCAGTACTTC.

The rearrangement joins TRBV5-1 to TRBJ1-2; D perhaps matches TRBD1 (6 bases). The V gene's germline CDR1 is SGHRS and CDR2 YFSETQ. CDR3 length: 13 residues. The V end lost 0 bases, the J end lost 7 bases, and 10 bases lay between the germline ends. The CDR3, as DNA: TGCGCCAGCAGCTTGGGACAGGTCCTTGGCTACACCTTC. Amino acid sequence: CASSLGQVLGYTF.

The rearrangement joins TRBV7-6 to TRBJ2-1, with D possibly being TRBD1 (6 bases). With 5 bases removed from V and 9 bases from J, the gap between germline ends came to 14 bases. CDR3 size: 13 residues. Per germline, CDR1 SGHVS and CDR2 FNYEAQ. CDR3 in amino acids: CASSPRQVSEQFF. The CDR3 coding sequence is TGTGCCAGCAGCCCAAGACAGGTCAGTGAGCAGTTCTTC.

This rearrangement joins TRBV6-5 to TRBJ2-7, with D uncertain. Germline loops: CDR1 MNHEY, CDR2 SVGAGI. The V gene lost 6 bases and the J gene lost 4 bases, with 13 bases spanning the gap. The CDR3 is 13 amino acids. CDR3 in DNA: TGTGCCAGCAGCCAAACTACCCAGTACGAGCAGTACTTC. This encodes CASSQTTQYEQYF.

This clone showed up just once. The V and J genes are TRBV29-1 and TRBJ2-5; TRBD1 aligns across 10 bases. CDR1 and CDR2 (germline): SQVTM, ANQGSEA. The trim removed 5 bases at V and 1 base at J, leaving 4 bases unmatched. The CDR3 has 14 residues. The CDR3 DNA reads TGCAGCGTTTCGGGACAGGGGCCCCAAGAGACCCAGTACTTC. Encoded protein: CSVSGQGPQETQYF.

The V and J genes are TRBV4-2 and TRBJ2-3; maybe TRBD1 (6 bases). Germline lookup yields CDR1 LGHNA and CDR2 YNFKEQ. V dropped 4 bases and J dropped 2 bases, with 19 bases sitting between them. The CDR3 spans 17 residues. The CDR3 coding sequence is TGTGCCAGCAGCCGGAACACAGGGAACCAGGCCACAGATACGCAGTATTTT. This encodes CASSRNTGNQATDTQYF.

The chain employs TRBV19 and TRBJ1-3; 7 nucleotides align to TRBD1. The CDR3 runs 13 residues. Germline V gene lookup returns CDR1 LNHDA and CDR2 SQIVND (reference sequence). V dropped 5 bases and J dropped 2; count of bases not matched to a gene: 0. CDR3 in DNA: TGTGCCAGTAGTGGGACAGCTGGAAACACCATATATTTT. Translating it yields CASSGTAGNTIYF.

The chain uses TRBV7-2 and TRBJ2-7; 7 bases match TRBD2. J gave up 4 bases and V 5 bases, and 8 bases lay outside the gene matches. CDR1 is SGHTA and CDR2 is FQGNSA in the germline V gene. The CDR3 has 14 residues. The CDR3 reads CASSGGSGVYEQYF. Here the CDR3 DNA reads TGTGCCAGCAGCGGGGGAAGCGGGGTGTACGAGCAGTACTTC.

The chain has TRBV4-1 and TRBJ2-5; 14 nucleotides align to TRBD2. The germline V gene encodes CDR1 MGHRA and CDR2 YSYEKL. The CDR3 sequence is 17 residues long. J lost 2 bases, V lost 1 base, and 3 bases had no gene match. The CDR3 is CASSQARLAGGQETQYF. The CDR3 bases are TGCGCCAGCAGCCAAGCCCGACTAGCGGGGGGGCAAGAGACCCAGTACTTC.

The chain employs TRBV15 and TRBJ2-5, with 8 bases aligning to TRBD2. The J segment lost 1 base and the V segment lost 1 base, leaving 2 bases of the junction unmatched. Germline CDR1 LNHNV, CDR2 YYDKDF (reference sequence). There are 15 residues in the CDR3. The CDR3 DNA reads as TGTGCCACCAGCAGAGTTGCGGGGGGCCAAGAGACCCAGTACTTC. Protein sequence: CATSRVAGGQETQYF.

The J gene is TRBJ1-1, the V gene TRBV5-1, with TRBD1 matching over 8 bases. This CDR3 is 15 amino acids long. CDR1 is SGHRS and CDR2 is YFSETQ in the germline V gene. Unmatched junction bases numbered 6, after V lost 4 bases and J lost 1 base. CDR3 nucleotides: TGCGCCAGCAGCCTAACGGACAGGGCGAACACTGAAGCTTTCTTT. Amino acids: CASSLTDRANTEAFF.

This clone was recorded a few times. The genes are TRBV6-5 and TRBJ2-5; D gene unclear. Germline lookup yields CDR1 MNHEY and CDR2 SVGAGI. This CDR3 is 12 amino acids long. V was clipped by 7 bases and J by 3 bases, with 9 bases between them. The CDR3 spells CASMNRKETQYF. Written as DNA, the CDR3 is TGTGCCAGCATGAACAGAAAAGAGACCCAGTACTTC.

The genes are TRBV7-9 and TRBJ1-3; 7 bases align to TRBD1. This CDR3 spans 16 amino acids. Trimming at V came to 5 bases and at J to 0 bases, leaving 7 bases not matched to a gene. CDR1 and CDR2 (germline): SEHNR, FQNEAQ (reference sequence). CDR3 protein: CASSKETGTSGNTIYF. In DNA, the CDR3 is TGTGCCAGCAGCAAAGAGACAGGGACCTCTGGAAACACCATATATTTT.

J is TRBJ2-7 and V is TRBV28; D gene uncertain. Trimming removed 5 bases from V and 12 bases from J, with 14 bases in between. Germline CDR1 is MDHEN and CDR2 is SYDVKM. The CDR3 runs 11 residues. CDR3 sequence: CASSATPRWYF. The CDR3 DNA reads TGTGCCAGCAGTGCAACGCCTAGGTGGTACTTC.

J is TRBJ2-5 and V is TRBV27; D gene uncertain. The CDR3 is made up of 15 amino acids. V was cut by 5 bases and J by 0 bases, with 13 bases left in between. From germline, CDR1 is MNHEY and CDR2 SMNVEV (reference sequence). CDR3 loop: CASSPLNGYQETQYF. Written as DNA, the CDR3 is TGTGCCAGCAGTCCGCTGAACGGGTACCAAGAGACCCAGTACTTC.

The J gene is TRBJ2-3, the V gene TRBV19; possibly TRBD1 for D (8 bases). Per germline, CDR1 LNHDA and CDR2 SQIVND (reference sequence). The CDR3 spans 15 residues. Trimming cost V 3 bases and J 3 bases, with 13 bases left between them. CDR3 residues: CASSISQGGTDTQYF. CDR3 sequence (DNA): TGTGCCAGTAGTATTTCACAGGGGGGGACAGATACGCAGTATTTT.

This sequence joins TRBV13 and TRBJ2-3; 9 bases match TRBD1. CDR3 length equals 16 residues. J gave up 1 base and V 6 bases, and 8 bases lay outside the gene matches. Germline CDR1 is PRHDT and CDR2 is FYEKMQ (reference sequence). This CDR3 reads CASRRTGEVGTDTQYF. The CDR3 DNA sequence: TGTGCCAGCAGGAGGACAGGGGAGGTCGGCACAGATACGCAGTATTTT.

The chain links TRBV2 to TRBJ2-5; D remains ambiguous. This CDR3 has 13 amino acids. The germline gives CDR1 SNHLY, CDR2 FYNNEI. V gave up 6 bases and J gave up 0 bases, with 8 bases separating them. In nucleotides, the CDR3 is TGTGCCAGCAGCTTGACTTACCAAGAGACCCAGTACTTC. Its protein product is CASSLTYQETQYF.

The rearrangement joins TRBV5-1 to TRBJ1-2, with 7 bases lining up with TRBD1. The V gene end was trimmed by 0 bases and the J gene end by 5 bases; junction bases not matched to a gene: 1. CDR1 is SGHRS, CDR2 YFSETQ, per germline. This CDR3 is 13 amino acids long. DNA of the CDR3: TGCGCCAGCAGCTTGGAACAGGGGTATGGCTACACCTTC. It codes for CASSLEQGYGYTF.

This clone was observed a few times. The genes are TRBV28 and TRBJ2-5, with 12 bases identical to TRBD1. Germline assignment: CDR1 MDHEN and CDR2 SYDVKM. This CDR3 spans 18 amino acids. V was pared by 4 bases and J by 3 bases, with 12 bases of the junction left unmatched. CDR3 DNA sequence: TGTGCCAGCAGTTGGGGGGGGACCGGGACAGGGGGCGAAGAGACCCAGTACTTC. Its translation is CASSWGGTGTGGEETQYF.

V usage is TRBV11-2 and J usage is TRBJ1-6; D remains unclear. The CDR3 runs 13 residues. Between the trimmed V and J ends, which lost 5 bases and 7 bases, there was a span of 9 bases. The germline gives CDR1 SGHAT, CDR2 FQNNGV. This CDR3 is CASSQRANSPLHF. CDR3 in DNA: TGTGCCAGCAGCCAGCGGGCGAATTCACCCCTCCACTTT.

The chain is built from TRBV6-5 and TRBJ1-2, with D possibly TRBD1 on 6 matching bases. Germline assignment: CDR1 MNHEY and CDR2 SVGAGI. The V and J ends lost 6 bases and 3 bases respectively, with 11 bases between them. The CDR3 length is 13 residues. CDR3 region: CASSRDIYYGYTF. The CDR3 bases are TGTGCCAGCAGCAGGGACATTTACTATGGCTACACCTTC.

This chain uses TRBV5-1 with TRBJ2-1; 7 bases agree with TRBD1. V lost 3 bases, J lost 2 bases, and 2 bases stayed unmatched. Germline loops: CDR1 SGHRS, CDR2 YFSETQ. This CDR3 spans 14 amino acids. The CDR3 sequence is CASSSGQTYNEQFF. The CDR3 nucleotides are TGCGCCAGCAGCTCGGGACAGACCTACAATGAGCAGTTCTTC.

The CDR3 coding sequence is TGTGCCAGCAGTTCAGGGGGCAGTAACAATCAGCCCCAGCATTTT. Residues: CASSSGGSNNQPQHF. The J gene is TRBJ1-5, the V gene TRBV28; 8 nucleotides align to TRBD1. The CDR3 is 15 residues long. Per the germline V gene, CDR1 is MDHEN and CDR2 is SYDVKM. The V and J ends lost 4 bases and 3 bases, in that order; junction bases with no gene match: 5.

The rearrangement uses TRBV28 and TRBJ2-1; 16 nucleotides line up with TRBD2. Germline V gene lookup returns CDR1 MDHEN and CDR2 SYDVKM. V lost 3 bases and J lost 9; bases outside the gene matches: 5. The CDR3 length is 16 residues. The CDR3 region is CASSFGTSGGASEQFF. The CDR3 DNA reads TGTGCCAGCAGTTTCGGGACTAGCGGGGGGGCGAGTGAGCAGTTCTTC. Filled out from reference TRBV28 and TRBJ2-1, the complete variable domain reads DVKVTQSSRYLVKRTGEKVFLECVQDMDHENMFWYRQDPGLGLRLIYFSYDVKMKEKGDIPEGYSVSREKKERFSLILESASTNQTSMYLCASSFGTSGGASEQFFGPGTRLTVL.

CDR3 sequence reads: CASSLGVGRGDLDTQYF. The CDR3 nucleotides read TGTGCCAGCAGCTTAGGGGTAGGGCGGGGGGATCTAGATACGCAGTATTTT. The J gene is TRBJ2-3, the V gene TRBV7-8, with 8 bases identical to TRBD2. The V and J ends lost 1 base and 5 bases, in that order; junction bases with no gene match: 11. The germline CDR1 and CDR2 sequences are SGHVS and FQNEAQ. The CDR3 is 17 residues long.

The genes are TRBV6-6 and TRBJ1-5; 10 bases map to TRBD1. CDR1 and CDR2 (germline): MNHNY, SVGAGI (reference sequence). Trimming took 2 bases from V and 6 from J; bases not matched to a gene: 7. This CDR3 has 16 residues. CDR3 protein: CASSYGGQGLGQPQHF. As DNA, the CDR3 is TGTGCCAGCAGTTACGGGGGACAGGGGTTGGGTCAGCCCCAGCATTTT.

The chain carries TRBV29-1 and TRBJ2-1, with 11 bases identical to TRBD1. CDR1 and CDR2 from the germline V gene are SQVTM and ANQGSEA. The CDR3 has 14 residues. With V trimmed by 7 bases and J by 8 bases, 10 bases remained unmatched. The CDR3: CSGEGTGGSHEQFF. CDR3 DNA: TGCAGCGGAGAAGGGACAGGGGGTAGTCATGAGCAGTTCTTC.